These T cell receptor beta chains were read from a single sample in a study of T-cell memory formation after mild COVID-19. MiXCR, applied by TCRdb to the 5' RACE reads, yields one record per CDR3 protein. The sample shows roughly 200,000 distinct CDR3 sequences, 16% of them seen only once. Sequenced input: PBMCs or a T cell subset sorted from them (not recorded which). The receptors shown here come from an adult woman who had mild COVID-19 (a few samples of this study predate the infection). Cell type and time point are not known. Each CDR3 is given without its conserved first and last residue. D genes are given only for firm matches. Clone sizes are given selectively: once, few, many, or a class where the clone is expanded.

J gene: TRBJ2-4
D gene: TRBD2
clone size: .
V gene: TRBV29-1
CDR3 protein: SVSPGLAVKNIQY

J gene: TRBJ1-2
D gene: .
clone size: .
V gene: TRBV29-1
CDR3 protein: SVVGHNYGYT

J gene: TRBJ1-1
D gene: .
clone size: .
V gene: TRBV5-5
CDR3 protein: ASSLADLMNTEAF

J gene: TRBJ2-2
D gene: TRBD2
clone size: .
V gene: TRBV5-6
CDR3 protein: ASSFWSGVSTGELF

J gene: TRBJ2-1
D gene: TRBD1
clone size: few
V gene: TRBV30
CDR3 protein: AWSVTRQGFRRTYNEQF

J gene: TRBJ2-5
D gene: .
clone size: few
V gene: TRBV5-1
CDR3 protein: ASSLDLETQY

J gene: TRBJ1-1
D gene: .
clone size: few
V gene: TRBV12-3/TRBV12-4
CDR3 protein: ASAGQFMNTEAF

J gene: TRBJ1-1
D gene: .
clone size: .
V gene: TRBV6-5
CDR3 protein: ASSYSVGGTEAF

J gene: TRBJ1-1
D gene: TRBD1
clone size: .
V gene: TRBV7-9
CDR3 protein: ASSPRQGAFYTEAF

J gene: TRBJ2-1
D gene: TRBD2
clone size: .
V gene: TRBV6-2/TRBV6-3
CDR3 protein: ASRLSVAGGNEQF

J gene: TRBJ2-3
D gene: .
clone size: .
V gene: TRBV29-1
CDR3 protein: SVGFGASETDTQY

J gene: TRBJ2-1
D gene: .
clone size: few
V gene: TRBV6-1
CDR3 protein: ATRTAGPYNEQF

J gene: TRBJ2-7
D gene: .
clone size: .
V gene: TRBV7-8
CDR3 protein: ASSVDGYEQY

J gene: TRBJ2-1
D gene: TRBD2
clone size: few
V gene: TRBV12-3/TRBV12-4
CDR3 protein: ASSLAGNSGANEQF

J gene: TRBJ2-7
D gene: .
clone size: few
V gene: TRBV30
CDR3 protein: AWREVNEQY

J gene: TRBJ1-1
D gene: .
clone size: .
V gene: TRBV3-1
CDR3 protein: ASSPGDSWVGTEAF

J gene: TRBJ2-7
D gene: TRBD1
clone size: few
V gene: TRBV20-1
CDR3 protein: SANRGQGAHEQY

J gene: TRBJ2-1
D gene: .
clone size: few
V gene: TRBV20-1
CDR3 protein: SARRAGAITEQF

J gene: TRBJ2-5
D gene: TRBD2
clone size: few
V gene: TRBV7-3
CDR3 protein: ASSLTGGPGETQY

J gene: TRBJ2-1
D gene: TRBD1
clone size: .
V gene: TRBV14
CDR3 protein: ASSQHRDREGNEQF

J gene: TRBJ2-1
D gene: TRBD2
clone size: .
V gene: TRBV20-1
CDR3 protein: SAIRDQTSGIEQF

J gene: TRBJ1-5
D gene: .
clone size: once
V gene: TRBV29-1
CDR3 protein: SVEGQVGQPQH

J gene: TRBJ1-4
D gene: TRBD1
clone size: .
V gene: TRBV7-2
CDR3 protein: ASSFQGGTGSEKLF

J gene: TRBJ2-7
D gene: .
clone size: few
V gene: TRBV7-2
CDR3 protein: ASSLRPGDEQY

J gene: TRBJ1-2
D gene: TRBD1
clone size: .
V gene: TRBV6-5
CDR3 protein: ASSTTPGTANYGYT

J gene: TRBJ2-2
D gene: .
clone size: .
V gene: TRBV7-2
CDR3 protein: ASSLGDTLTGELF

J gene: TRBJ2-1
D gene: .
clone size: few
V gene: TRBV2
CDR3 protein: ASSESGGGLYNEQF